The present T cell receptor beta chain was sequenced within a study of synovial regulatory T cells in juvenile arthritis. Study details: Treatments: a few naive, six methotrexate, one methotrexate plus infliximab, one unknown.

This clone is classed as medium-sized by frequency. Some clones are missing from TCRdb's copy, which holds only in-frame ones; the method was immunoSEQ multiplex PCR. The repertoire table contains 9,500 to 10,000 clones. Germline V gene sequence: CDR1 SGHDT, CDR2 YYEEEE. The CDR3 is 13 amino acids. No DNA accompanies this entry. The chain employs TRBV5-6 and TRBJ1-5; TCRdb's assignment of TRBD1 cannot be checked, as there is no DNA. Sequenced sample: Treg cells from blood. Subset noted: remaining (HLA-DR-negative) circulating blood Treg cells. The TCR comes from a donor younger than 30 with juvenile idiopathic arthritis. The CDR3 reads CASSLGQGRPQHF. Together with reference TRBV5-6 and TRBJ1-5, the CDR3 gives the full variable domain: DAGVTQSPTHLIKTRGQQVTLRCSPKSGHDTVSWYQQALGQGPQFIFQYYEEEERQRGNFPDRFSGHQFPNYSSELNVNALLLGDSALYLCASSLGQGRPQHFGDGTRLSIL.